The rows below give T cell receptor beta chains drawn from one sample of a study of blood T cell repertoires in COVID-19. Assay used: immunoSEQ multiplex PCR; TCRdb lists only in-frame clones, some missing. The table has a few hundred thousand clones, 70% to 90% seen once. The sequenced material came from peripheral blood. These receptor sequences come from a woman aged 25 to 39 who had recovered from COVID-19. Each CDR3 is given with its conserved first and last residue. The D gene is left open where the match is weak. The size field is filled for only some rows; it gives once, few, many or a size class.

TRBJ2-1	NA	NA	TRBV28	TGTGCCGTATTTACGTACGGCGGGGCCCAAAGCTACAATGAGCAGTTCTTC	CAVFTYGGAQSYNEQFF
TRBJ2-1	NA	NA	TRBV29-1	TGCAGCGTGACGGACAACTCCTACAATGAGCAGTTCTTC	CSVTDNSYNEQFF
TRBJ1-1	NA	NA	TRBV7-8	TGTGCCAGCAGCTTAGAAACAGGGTCGGGCGCTGAAGCTTTCTTT	CASSLETGSGAEAFF
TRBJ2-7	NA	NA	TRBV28	TGTGCCAGCACCCCTGGGGGGGCTGCGTACGAGCAGTACTTC	CASTPGGAAYEQYF
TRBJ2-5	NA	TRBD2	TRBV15	TGTGCCACCGATCAACAGCGGGGGGGCTTCGAGACCCAGTACTTC	CATDQQRGGFETQYF
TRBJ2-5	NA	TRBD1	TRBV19	TGTGCCAGTAGACCCGGGACAGACCAAGAGACCCAGTACTTC	CASRPGTDQETQYF
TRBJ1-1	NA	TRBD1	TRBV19	TGTGCCAGCGGGGGGACAGGGAGTGCTGAAGCTTTCTTT	CASGGTGSAEAFF
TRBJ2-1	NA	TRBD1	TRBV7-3	TGTGCCAGCAGTATAACAGGGGACTCCTACAATGAGCAGTTCTTC	CASSITGDSYNEQFF
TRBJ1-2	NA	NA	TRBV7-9	TGTGCCAGCAGCTCAGGACAGCGAAACTATGGCTACACCTTC	CASSSGQRNYGYTF
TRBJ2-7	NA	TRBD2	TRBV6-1	TGTGCCAGCAGTGACCTAGCGGGGGGAGACTACGAGCAGTACTTC	CASSDLAGGDYEQYF
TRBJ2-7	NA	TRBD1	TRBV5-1	TGCGCCAGCAGCTCGACAGGGTCCTCCAGCGAGCAGTACTTC	CASSSTGSSSEQYF
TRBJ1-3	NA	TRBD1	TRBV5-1	TGCGCCAGCAGCTGGGGACAGGGGGCGAATGGAAACACCATATATTTT	CASSWGQGANGNTIYF
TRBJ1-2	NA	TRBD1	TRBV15	TGTGCCACCAGCAGGGACAGGGGGACCTATGGCTACACCTTC	CATSRDRGTYGYTF
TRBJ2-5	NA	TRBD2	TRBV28	TGTGCCACCAACCCAGCAGCGGGGGCACAAGAGACCCAGTACTTC	CATNPAAGAQETQYF
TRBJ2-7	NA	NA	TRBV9	TGTGCCAGCAGCGTAGGCCAGGGTGCTTACGAGCAGTACTTC	CASSVGQGAYEQYF
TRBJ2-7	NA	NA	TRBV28	TGTGCCAGCACCCCCGGCGGGGGCGGAAGCTACGAGCAGTACTTC	CASTPGGGGSYEQYF
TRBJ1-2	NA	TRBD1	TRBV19	TGTGCCAGTATGGGACAGGGACTTGATGGCTACACCTTC	CASMGQGLDGYTF
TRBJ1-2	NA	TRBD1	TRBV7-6	TGTGCCAGCAGCCCCTCCGGGACAGCGGGTTATGGCTACACCTTC	CASSPSGTAGYGYTF
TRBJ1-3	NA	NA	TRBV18	TGTGCCAGCTCGCTTTCTAAATCCTCTGGAAACACCATATATTTT	CASSLSKSSGNTIYF
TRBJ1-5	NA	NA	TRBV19	TGTGCCAGCCTTTACCCCCGGATAGCCCCCCAGCATTTT	CASLYPRIAPQHF
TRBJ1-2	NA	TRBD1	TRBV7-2	TGTGCCAGCAGCGAAGGACAGGGGGCCTCTGGCTATGGCTACACCTTC	CASSEGQGASGYGYTF
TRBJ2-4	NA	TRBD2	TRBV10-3	TGTGCCATCAGTGAGTCGTTCGGGGAGGGGAGTTTGGAAAACATTCAGTACTTC	CAISESFGEGSLENIQYF
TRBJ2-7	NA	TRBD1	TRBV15	TGTGCCACCAGCAGAGACTCCCTAGGGGGCCGCTACGAGCAGTACTTC	CATSRDSLGGRYEQYF
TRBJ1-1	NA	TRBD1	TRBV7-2	TGTGCCAGCAGCGTCGACAGGGGGCTCACTGAAGCTTTCTTT	CASSVDRGLTEAFF
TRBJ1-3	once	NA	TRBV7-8	TGTGCCAGCAGCTTAGTGGCAGGGACTGGAAACACCATATATTTT	CASSLVAGTGNTIYF
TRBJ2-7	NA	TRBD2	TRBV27	TGTGCCAGCAGTTCCGGACTAGCGGGGAACGAGCAGTACTTC	CASSSGLAGNEQYF
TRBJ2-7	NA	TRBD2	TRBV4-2	TGTGCCAGCAGCCAAGTAGGCGGGGGGTCCTACGAGCAGTACTTC	CASSQVGGGSYEQYF
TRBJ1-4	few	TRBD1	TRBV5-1	TGCGCCAGCAGCTTGGGACAGGGCCGTGAAAAACTGTTTTTT	CASSLGQGREKLFF
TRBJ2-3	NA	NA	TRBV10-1	TGCGCCAGCAGTGAAGCTTTCACAGATACGCAGTATTTT	CASSEAFTDTQYF
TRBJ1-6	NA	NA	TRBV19	TGTGCCAGTAGTCAACAGGGAGTGCATTCACCCCTCCACTTT	CASSQQGVHSPLHF
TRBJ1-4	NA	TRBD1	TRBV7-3	TGTGCCAGCAGCCCCCAGGGACAGCGAGGGGAAAAACTGTTTTTT	CASSPQGQRGEKLFF
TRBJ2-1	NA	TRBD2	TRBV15	TGTGCCACCAGCAGATCGACGACTAGCGGTTTCTACAATGAGCAGTTCTTC	CATSRSTTSGFYNEQFF
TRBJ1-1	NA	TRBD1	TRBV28	TGTGCCAGCAGTTCTGGACAGGGCGCCGGAGGGGCTTTCTTT	CASSSGQGAGGAFF
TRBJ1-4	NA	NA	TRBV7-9	TGTGCCAGCAGCTTAGAGACATTCGGAAGAAAACTGTTTTTT	CASSLETFGRKLFF
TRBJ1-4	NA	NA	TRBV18	TGTGCCAGCTCACGAGGGAGGAATGAAAAACTGTTTTTT	CASSRGRNEKLFF
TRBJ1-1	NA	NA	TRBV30	TGTGCCTGGAGTCCCCAGGGCGCTGAAGCTTTCTTT	CAWSPQGAEAFF
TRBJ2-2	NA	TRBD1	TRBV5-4	TGTGCCAGCAGCGTAGCAGGGGGTGCCGGGGAGCTGTTTTTT	CASSVAGGAGELFF
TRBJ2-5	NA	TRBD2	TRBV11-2	TGTGCCAGCAGCTCACTAGCGGTCCAAGAGACCCAGTACTTC	CASSSLAVQETQYF
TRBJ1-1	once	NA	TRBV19	TGTGCCAGTAGTATTATCGGGGCTGAAGCTTTCTTT	CASSIIGAEAFF
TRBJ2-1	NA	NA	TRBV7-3	TGTGCCAGCAGCTTAAACCAGGGCGGAACCCTGAATGAGCAGTTCTTC	CASSLNQGGTLNEQFF
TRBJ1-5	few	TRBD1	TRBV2	TGTGCCACCAGACAGGGCATCAATCAGCCCCAGCATTTT	CATRQGINQPQHF
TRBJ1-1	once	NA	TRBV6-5	TGTGCCAGCAGGCAGGGGAGGGGGACTGAAGCTTTCTTT	CASRQGRGTEAFF
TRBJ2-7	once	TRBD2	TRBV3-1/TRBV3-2	TGTGCCAGCAGCCAAGCGGGTCGGGGACTAGCGTCCTCCTACGAGCAGTACTTC	CASSQAGRGLASSYEQYF
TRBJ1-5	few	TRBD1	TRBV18	TGTGCCAGCTCTCACGGACAGGAAGGCAATCAGCCCCAGCATTTT	CASSHGQEGNQPQHF
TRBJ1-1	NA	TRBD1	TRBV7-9	TGTGCCAGCAGCTCCTGGACAGGGGCGAACACTGAAGCTTTCTTT	CASSSWTGANTEAFF
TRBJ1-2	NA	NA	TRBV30	TGTGCCTGTGACTTCGACAGTTTCTACATTAGGGGCTATGGCTACACCTTC	CACDFDSFYIRGYGYTF
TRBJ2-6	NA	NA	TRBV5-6	TGTGCCAGCAGCGCCGAGCCGGCGGTAGCTGGGGCCAACGTCCTGACTTTC	CASSAEPAVAGANVLTF
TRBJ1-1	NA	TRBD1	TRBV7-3	TGTGCCAGCAGCCGTGGGACAGAAAGACATGAAGCTTTCTTT	CASSRGTERHEAFF
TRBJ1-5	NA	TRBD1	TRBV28	TGTGCCAGCAATATACCGGGACAGGGGGGGAAGCCCCAGCATTTT	CASNIPGQGGKPQHF
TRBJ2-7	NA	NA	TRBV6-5	TGTGCCAGCAGTTACTCGTTCGGCAGGCGCACCTACGAGCAGTACTTC	CASSYSFGRRTYEQYF
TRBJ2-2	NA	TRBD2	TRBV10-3	TGTGCCACCCAGGGAGGGTCCGGGGAGCTGTTTTTT	CATQGGSGELFF
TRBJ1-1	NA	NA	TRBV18	TGTGCCAGCTCACCGCAACGGAGGAACACTGAAGCTTTCTTT	CASSPQRRNTEAFF
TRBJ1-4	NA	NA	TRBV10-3	TGTGCCATCAGTGAGACAGCCGAAAAACTGTTTTTT	CAISETAEKLFF